Below, 30 T cell receptor beta chains from the same sample are listed, as sequenced in a study of cytomegalovirus exposure and HLA in healthy donors. Primers: 60 Vbeta forward and 13 Jbeta reverse. TCRdb keeps only in-frame clones here, not all; method: immunoSEQ multiplex PCR. The sample includes some 100,000 clones, about 76% of them seen just once. The sequencing sample was made of PBMCs. These receptors came from a woman between 40 and 55 years old in good health and CMV-seropositive.

The chain links TRBV5-1 to TRBJ1-1; TRBD1 agrees at 9 bases. The trim removed 4 bases at V and 1 base at J, leaving 8 bases unmatched. This CDR3 comprises 16 residues. The germline CDR1 and CDR2 sequences are SGHRS and YFSETQ. CDR3 residues: CASSPKGTGRNTEAFF. The CDR3 DNA sequence: TGCGCCAGCAGCCCTAAAGGGACAGGGAGGAACACTGAAGCTTTCTTT.

The V gene is TRBV30, the J gene TRBJ1-2; D possibly corresponds to TRBD1 (6 bases). Germline assignment: CDR1 GTSNPN and CDR2 SVGIG (reference sequence). Deletions cut 2 bases from V and 8 bases from J, with 15 bases between. The CDR3 is made up of 13 amino acids. The CDR3 sequence: CAWSILQGLGYTF. The DNA of the CDR3 is TGTGCCTGGAGTATTTTACAGGGTTTAGGCTACACCTTC.

This clone was seen a few times. This chain connects TRBV25-1 to TRBJ1-6; D possibly corresponds to TRBD1 (5 bases). This CDR3 spans 15 amino acids. V dropped 7 bases and J dropped 8 bases, with 18 bases sitting between them. CDR1 is MGHDK, CDR2 SYGVNS, per germline. This CDR3 is CASTMGQGGDSPLHF. The CDR3 DNA is TGTGCCAGCACCATGGGGCAGGGAGGCGATTCACCCCTCCACTTT.

This chain links TRBV27 with TRBJ2-7; a possible D gene is TRBD2 (6 bases). Per germline, CDR1 MNHEY and CDR2 SMNVEV (reference sequence). V gave up 3 bases and J gave up 4 bases, with 10 bases separating them. The CDR3 is 13 amino acids. The CDR3 sequence is CASSFSGAYEQYF. CDR3 sequence (DNA): TGTGCCAGCAGTTTTTCGGGAGCGTACGAGCAGTACTTC.

V is TRBV18 and J is TRBJ2-3, with D tentatively TRBD2 (6 bases). The V end was cut by 8 bases, the J end by 3 bases, with 12 bases between. Germline values: CDR1 KGHSH, CDR2 LQKENI. The CDR3 loop spans 13 amino acids. This CDR3 reads CASHFGGTDTQYF. The CDR3 nucleotides are TGTGCCAGCCACTTCGGGGGAACAGATACGCAGTATTTT.

V gene TRBV18 combines with J gene TRBJ2-5, with D unresolved. The V gene's germline CDR1 is KGHSH and CDR2 LQKENI. Trimming removed 2 bases from V and 5 bases from J, with 9 bases in between. The CDR3 runs 13 residues. DNA for the CDR3: TGTGCCAGCTCACCATTAACATGGGAGACCCAGTACTTC. Its protein is CASSPLTWETQYF.

The V call is TRBV5-1, the J call TRBJ1-2, with D hard to call. The CDR3 is made up of 13 amino acids. Germline CDR1 SGHRS, CDR2 YFSETQ. Trimming stripped 2 bases from V and 2 bases from J, with 7 bases between. CDR3 in amino acids: CASSFGGNYGYTF. The CDR3 region has the DNA TGCGCCAGCAGCTTCGGCGGAAACTATGGCTACACCTTC.

The V and J genes are TRBV7-2 and TRBJ2-7, with TRBD1 matching over 8 bases. V was pared by 6 bases and J by 7 bases, with 14 bases of the junction left unmatched. The CDR3 extends over 15 amino acids. Germline V lookup: CDR1 SGHTA, CDR2 FQGNSA. The CDR3 region is CASRFGQGGILEQYF. The CDR3 nucleotides are TGTGCCAGCAGGTTCGGACAGGGCGGCATCCTGGAGCAGTACTTC. The full variable domain, in which reference TRBV7-2 and TRBJ2-7 provide the parts outside the CDR3, is GAGVSQSPSNKVTEKGKDVELRCDPISGHTALYWYRQSLGQGLEFLIYFQGNSAPDKSGLPSDRFSAERTGGSVSTLTIQRTQQEDSAVYLCASRFGQGGILEQYFGPGTRLTVT.

The V call is TRBV4-1, the J call TRBJ2-2; D gene unclear. There are 16 residues in the CDR3. Trimming cost V 1 base and J 3 bases, with 12 bases left between them. CDR1 is MGHRA and CDR2 is YSYEKL in the germline V gene. The CDR3 bases are TGCGCCAGCAGCCAAGGTACCCACAGTGACACCGGGGAGCTGTTTTTT. Translated: CASSQGTHSDTGELFF.

In regard to this clone: Other DNA sequences of this sample code for an identical CDR3. This rearrangement joins TRBV7-9 to TRBJ2-1; D uncertain. V dropped 4 bases and J dropped 5 bases, with 6 bases sitting between them. Germline-derived CDR1 and CDR2 are SEHNR and FQNEAQ (reference sequence). The CDR3 runs 12 residues. The CDR3 loop reads CASSSLDNEQFF. The CDR3 DNA sequence: TGTGCCAGCAGCTCCTTAGACAATGAGCAGTTCTTC.

DNA of the CDR3: TGTGCCTGGAGAGCCCAAACTCTCTATAATTCACCCCTCCACTTT. Translating it yields CAWRAQTLYNSPLHF. The chain joins TRBV30 to TRBJ1-6, with D unresolved. V was shortened by 3 bases and J by 3 bases, with 12 bases between the two germline ends. Germline CDR1 and CDR2: GTSNPN and SVGIG (reference sequence). The CDR3 spans 15 residues.

V usage is TRBV7-2 and J usage is TRBJ1-1; D gene unclear. This CDR3 region has 15 residues. V was cut by 0 bases and J by 0 bases, with 8 bases left in between. Germline CDR1 SGHTA, CDR2 FQGNSA. Here the CDR3 reads CASSLAGTVNTEAFF. CDR3 DNA sequence: TGTGCCAGCAGCTTAGCGGGTACAGTGAACACTGAAGCTTTCTTT.

The rearrangement links TRBV27 to TRBJ1-1, with TRBD1 matching 8 bases. CDR3 length: 14 residues. The trim removed 6 bases at V and 6 bases at J, leaving 9 bases unmatched. Germline CDR1 reads MNHEY; CDR2 reads SMNVEV (reference sequence). CDR3 sequence reads: CASSHEDRAPEAFF. The CDR3 DNA follows: TGTGCCAGCAGCCATGAGGACAGGGCACCTGAAGCTTTCTTT.

In its sample, this clone was seen a few times. The V and J genes are TRBV5-8 and TRBJ1-3; 8 nucleotides align to TRBD1. CDR1 SGHTS and CDR2 YDEGEE come from the germline V gene. The V and J ends lost 4 bases and 1 base, in that order; junction bases with no gene match: 1. CDR3 length: 14 residues. CDR3 sequence (DNA): TGTGCCAGCAGCAGGACAGGGTCTGGAAACACCATATATTTT. This codes for CASSRTGSGNTIYF.

This clone was counted only a few times. This chain uses TRBV29-1 with TRBJ1-2, with a possible D match to TRBD1 (5 bases). Germline CDR1 is SQVTM and CDR2 is ANQGSEA. The germline V and J ends were trimmed by 3 bases and 5 bases, with 19 bases remaining between them. This CDR3 region has 15 residues. CDR3 nucleotides: TGCAGCGTTGATTTTTTTGGGGCGGGAGTTTATGGCTACACCTTC. This gives the protein CSVDFFGAGVYGYTF.

This sequence joins TRBV4-1 and TRBJ1-4; D remains ambiguous. The CDR3 runs 14 residues. Germline-derived CDR1 and CDR2 are MGHRA and YSYEKL. The V end lost 4 bases, the J end lost 8 bases, and 14 bases lay between the germline ends. The CDR3 loop reads CASSPTGSSEKLFF. The CDR3 DNA is TGCGCCAGCAGCCCCACGGGAAGTTCGGAAAAACTGTTTTTT.

This CDR3 is CASTLFGTVHGYTF. CDR3 coding DNA: TGTGCCAGCACCTTATTTGGGACAGTCCATGGCTACACCTTC. The V call is TRBV6-1, the J call TRBJ1-2, with TRBD1 matching 7 bases. CDR1 MNHNS and CDR2 SASEGT come from the germline V gene. With 7 bases clipped from V and 6 bases from J, the junction kept 11 bases outside the gene matches. This CDR3 is built from 14 residues.

This chain uses TRBV14 with TRBJ2-5; 9 bases are shared with TRBD2. From germline, CDR1 is SGHDN and CDR2 FVKESK. V trimming: 4 bases; J trimming: 5 bases; junction bases outside the gene matches: 14. This CDR3 is built from 17 residues. The CDR3 reads CASSPRSSGGIGETQYF. CDR3 bases: TGTGCCAGCAGCCCTCGGAGTAGCGGGGGAATCGGTGAGACCCAGTACTTC.

The rearrangement joins TRBV19 to TRBJ2-7; D not resolved. This CDR3 has 13 amino acids. Germline CDR1 LNHDA, CDR2 SQIVND (reference sequence). The V end lost 6 bases, the J end lost 2 bases, and 11 bases lay between the germline ends. The CDR3 is CASRPHTTYEQYF. As DNA, the CDR3 is TGTGCCAGTAGACCGCACACTACCTACGAGCAGTACTTC.

The rearrangement links TRBV5-1 to TRBJ1-1, with TRBD1 matching over 7 bases. The V and J ends lost 0 bases and 0 bases, in that order; junction bases with no gene match: 2. The CDR3 length is 15 residues. Germline V gene data show CDR1 as SGHRS and CDR2 as YFSETQ. CDR3 protein: CASSLEGQLNTEAFF. In DNA, the CDR3 is TGCGCCAGCAGCTTGGAGGGACAGTTGAACACTGAAGCTTTCTTT.

The V call is TRBV14, the J call TRBJ1-6; 8 bases line up with TRBD1. The ends lost 0 bases at V and 8 bases at J; junction bases unmatched: 6. This CDR3 region has 16 residues. Looked up from germline, CDR1 is SGHDN and CDR2 is FVKESK. For the CDR3, the DNA is TGTGCCAGCAGCCAAGAGGGGGACAGGCGGTATTCACCCCTCCACTTT. Amino acid sequence: CASSQEGDRRYSPLHF.

This clone was picked up one time. This rearrangement joins TRBV6-1 to TRBJ1-1; D remains unclear. The CDR3 consists of 15 residues. CDR1 and CDR2 from the germline V gene are MNHNS and SASEGT. V lost 3 bases to trimming and J lost 4 bases, with 15 bases between them. DNA of the CDR3: TGTGCCAGCAGTGAGTCGGGGTCCCTCGGCACTGAAGCTTTCTTT. The encoded protein is CASSESGSLGTEAFF.

This clone was observed a single time. The gene calls are TRBV6-6 and TRBJ1-3; D is undetermined. Germline V gene sequence: CDR1 MNHNY, CDR2 SVGAGI (reference sequence). V was pared by 6 bases and J by 2 bases, with 14 bases between. The CDR3 contains 15 residues. The CDR3 here is CASRSIREAGNTIYF. The DNA for the CDR3 is TGTGCCAGCAGGTCAATCCGGGAAGCTGGAAACACCATATATTTT.

This chain uses TRBV9 with TRBJ1-4; 9 positions agree with TRBD1. This CDR3 region has 17 residues. J gave up 5 bases and V 0 bases, and 8 bases lay outside the gene matches. Germline V gene data show CDR1 as SGDLS and CDR2 as YYNGEE. Here the CDR3 DNA reads TGTGCCAGCAGCGTAGGGCTGCTAGGACAGGGGAATGAAAAACTGTTTTTT. This sequence encodes CASSVGLLGQGNEKLFF. Looking up the rest from reference TRBV9 and TRBJ1-4 gives the full variable domain: DSGVTQTPKHLITATGQRVTLRCSPRSGDLSVYWYQQSLDQGLQFLIQYYNGEERAKGNILERFSAQQFPDLHSELNLSSLELGDSALYFCASSVGLLGQGNEKLFFGSGTQLSVL.

V gene TRBV6-1 combines with J gene TRBJ2-4; TRBD1 aligns across 9 bases. The CDR3 is 13 amino acids. Germline loops: CDR1 MNHNS, CDR2 SASEGT. After removal of 10 bases from V and 8 bases from J, the junction contained 9 bases not matched to a gene. CDR3 DNA sequence: TGTGCCATCAACCGGGACAGGGCAGACATTCAGTACTTC. Translating gives CAINRDRADIQYF.

This chain links TRBV7-3 with TRBJ2-1; TRBD2 aligns across 9 bases. The CDR3 is 16 amino acids. Trimming took 2 bases from V and 8 from J; bases not matched to a gene: 10. Germline CDR1 and CDR2: SGHTA and FQGTGA. The CDR3: CASSLAGGRAVYEQFF. CDR3 DNA sequence: TGTGCCAGCAGCTTAGCGGGGGGGCGGGCTGTATATGAGCAGTTCTTC.

J is TRBJ2-7 and V is TRBV7-2, with 7 bases aligning to TRBD1. CDR3 length: 16 residues. V dropped 2 bases and J dropped 10; count of bases not matched to a gene: 17. Germline CDR1 reads SGHTA; CDR2 reads FQGNSA. The CDR3 region has the DNA TGTGCCAGCAGCTTATCGGGACAGAGGCACCGGGTTGTTCAGTACTTC. This sequence encodes CASSLSGQRHRVVQYF.

J is TRBJ2-2 and V is TRBV5-1, with TRBD1 identical over 7 bases. The CDR3 is 15 amino acids. V gave up 3 bases and J gave up 8 bases; unmatched junction bases: 10. CDR1 is SGHRS and CDR2 is YFSETQ in the germline V gene. The CDR3 DNA is TGCGCCAGCAGCTCACTTTCCCAGGGGGTTGGGGAGCTGTTTTTT. It yields the protein CASSSLSQGVGELFF.

The gene calls are TRBV6-1 and TRBJ1-2; no definite D call. Germline V gives CDR1 MNHNS, CDR2 SASEGT. The V end lost 1 base, the J end lost 12 bases, and 15 bases lay between the germline ends. This CDR3 is built from 13 residues. The CDR3 sequence is CASSEVDTEGNTF. The DNA of the CDR3 is TGTGCCAGCAGTGAAGTAGACACCGAGGGAAACACCTTC.

The rearrangement links TRBV15 to TRBJ2-5; TRBD2 agrees at 8 bases. The CDR3 is made up of 16 amino acids. Germline loops: CDR1 LNHNV, CDR2 YYDKDF (reference sequence). The trim removed 0 bases at V and 4 bases at J, leaving 7 bases unmatched. Here the CDR3 DNA reads TGTGCCACCAGCAGAGAAAAAACCCGGGGGGGAGAGACCCAGTACTTC. Its translation: CATSREKTRGGETQYF. Full variable domain (rest looked up from reference TRBV15 and TRBJ2-5): DAMVIQNPRYQVTQFGKPVTLSCSQTLNHNVMYWYQQKSSQAPKLLFHYYDKDFNNEADTPDNFQSRRPNTSFCFLDIRSPGLGDTAMYLCATSREKTRGGETQYFGPGTRLLVL.